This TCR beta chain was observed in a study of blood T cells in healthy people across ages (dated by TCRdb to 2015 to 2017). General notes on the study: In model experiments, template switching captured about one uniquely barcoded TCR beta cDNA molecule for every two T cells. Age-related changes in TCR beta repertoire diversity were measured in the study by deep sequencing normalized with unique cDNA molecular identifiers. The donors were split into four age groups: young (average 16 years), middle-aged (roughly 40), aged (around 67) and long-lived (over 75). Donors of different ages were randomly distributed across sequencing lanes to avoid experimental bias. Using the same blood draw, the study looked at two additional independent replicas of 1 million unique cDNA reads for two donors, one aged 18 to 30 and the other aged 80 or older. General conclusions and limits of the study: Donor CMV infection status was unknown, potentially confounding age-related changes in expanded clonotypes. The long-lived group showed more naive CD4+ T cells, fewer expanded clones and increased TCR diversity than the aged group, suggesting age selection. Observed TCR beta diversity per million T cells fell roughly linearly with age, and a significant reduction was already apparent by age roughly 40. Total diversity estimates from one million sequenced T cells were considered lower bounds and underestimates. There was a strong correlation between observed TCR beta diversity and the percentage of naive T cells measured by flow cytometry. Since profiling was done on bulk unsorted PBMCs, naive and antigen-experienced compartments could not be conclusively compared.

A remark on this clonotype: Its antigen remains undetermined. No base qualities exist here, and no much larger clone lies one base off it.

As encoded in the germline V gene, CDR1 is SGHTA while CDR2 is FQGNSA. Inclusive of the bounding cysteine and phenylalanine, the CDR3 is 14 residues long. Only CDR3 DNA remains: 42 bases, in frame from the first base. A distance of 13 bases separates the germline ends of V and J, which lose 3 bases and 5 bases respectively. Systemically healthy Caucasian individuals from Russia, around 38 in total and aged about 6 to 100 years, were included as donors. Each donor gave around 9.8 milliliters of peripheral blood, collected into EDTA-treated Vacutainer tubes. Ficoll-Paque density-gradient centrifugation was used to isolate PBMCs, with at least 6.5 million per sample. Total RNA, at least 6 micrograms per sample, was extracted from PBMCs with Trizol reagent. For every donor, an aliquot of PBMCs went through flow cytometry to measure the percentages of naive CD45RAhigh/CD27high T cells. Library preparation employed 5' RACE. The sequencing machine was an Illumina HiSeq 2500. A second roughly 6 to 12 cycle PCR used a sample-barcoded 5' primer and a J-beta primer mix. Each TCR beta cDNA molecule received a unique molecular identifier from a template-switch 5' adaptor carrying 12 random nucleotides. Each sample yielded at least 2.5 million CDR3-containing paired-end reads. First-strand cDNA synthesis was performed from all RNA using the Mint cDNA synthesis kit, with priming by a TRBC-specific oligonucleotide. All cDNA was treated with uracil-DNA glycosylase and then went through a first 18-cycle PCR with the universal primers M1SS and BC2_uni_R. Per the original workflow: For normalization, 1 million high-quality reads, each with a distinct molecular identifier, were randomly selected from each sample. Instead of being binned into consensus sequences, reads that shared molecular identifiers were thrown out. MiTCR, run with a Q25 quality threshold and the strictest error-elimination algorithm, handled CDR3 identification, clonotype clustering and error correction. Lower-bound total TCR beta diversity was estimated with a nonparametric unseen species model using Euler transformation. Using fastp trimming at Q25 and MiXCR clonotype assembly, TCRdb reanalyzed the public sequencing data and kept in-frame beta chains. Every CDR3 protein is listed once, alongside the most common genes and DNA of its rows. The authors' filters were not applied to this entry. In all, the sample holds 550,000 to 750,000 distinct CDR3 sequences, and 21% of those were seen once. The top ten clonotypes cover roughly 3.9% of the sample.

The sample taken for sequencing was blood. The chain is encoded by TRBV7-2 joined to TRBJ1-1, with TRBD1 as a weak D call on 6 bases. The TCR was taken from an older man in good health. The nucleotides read TGTGCCAGCAGCTTGGCGGGGGACACTACTGAAGCTTTCTTT. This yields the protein CASSLAGDTTEAFF.